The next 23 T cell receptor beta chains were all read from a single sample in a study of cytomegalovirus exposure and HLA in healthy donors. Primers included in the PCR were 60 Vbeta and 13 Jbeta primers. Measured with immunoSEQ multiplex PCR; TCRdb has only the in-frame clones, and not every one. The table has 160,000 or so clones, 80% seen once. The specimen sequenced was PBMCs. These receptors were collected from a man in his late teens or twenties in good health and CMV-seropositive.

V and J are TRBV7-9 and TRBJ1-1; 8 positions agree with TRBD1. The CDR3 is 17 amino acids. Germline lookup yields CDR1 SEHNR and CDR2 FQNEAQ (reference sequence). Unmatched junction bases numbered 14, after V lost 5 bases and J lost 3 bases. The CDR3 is CASSVTGGLLLDTEAFF. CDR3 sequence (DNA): TGTGCCAGCAGCGTCACAGGGGGTCTGCTTTTGGACACTGAAGCTTTCTTT.

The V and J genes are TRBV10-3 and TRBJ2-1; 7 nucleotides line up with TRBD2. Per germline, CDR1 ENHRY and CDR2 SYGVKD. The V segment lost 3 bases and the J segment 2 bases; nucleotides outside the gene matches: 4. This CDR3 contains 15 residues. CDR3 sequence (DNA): TGTGCCATCAGTGATGGGGGAGGGCCCTACAATGAGCAGTTCTTC. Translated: CAISDGGGPYNEQFF.

DNA for the CDR3: TGTGCCAGCAGTATGACAGTGAGCAATCAGCCCCAGCATTTT. This translates into CASSMTVSNQPQHF. J is TRBJ1-5 and V is TRBV28, with a possible D match to TRBD1 (5 bases). There are 14 residues in the CDR3. CDR1 and CDR2 (germline): MDHEN, SYDVKM. V lost 5 bases and J 1 base, leaving 9 bases between the germline ends.

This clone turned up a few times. CDR3 nucleotide sequence: TGTGCCAGCAGTGACAGTAACAATCAGCCCCAGCATTTT. Its translation is CASSDSNNQPQHF. V usage is TRBV6-5 and J usage is TRBJ1-5; D perhaps matches TRBD1 (5 bases). The CDR3 totals 13 residues. V was cut by 5 bases and J by 3 bases, with 8 bases left in between. The germline CDR1 and CDR2 sequences are MNHEY and SVGAGI.

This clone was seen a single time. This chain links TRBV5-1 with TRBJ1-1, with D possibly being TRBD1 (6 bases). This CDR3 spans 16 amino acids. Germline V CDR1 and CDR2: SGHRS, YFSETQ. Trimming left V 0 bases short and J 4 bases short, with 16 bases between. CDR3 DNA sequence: TGCGCCAGCAGCTTGGTAGGCGGGGGCTGGGGCACTGAAGCTTTCTTT. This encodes CASSLVGGGWGTEAFF. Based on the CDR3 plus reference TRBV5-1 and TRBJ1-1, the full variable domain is KAGVTQTPRYLIKTRGQQVTLSCSPISGHRSVSWYQQTPGQGLQFLFEYFSETQRNKGNFPGRFSGRQFSNSRSEMNVSTLELGDSALYLCASSLVGGGWGTEAFFGQGTRLTVV.

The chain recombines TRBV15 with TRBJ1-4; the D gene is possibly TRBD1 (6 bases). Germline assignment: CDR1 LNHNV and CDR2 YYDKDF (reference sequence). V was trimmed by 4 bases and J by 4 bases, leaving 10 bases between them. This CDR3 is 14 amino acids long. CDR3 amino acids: CATSTQGINEKLFF. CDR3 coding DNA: TGTGCCACCAGCACTCAGGGGATTAATGAAAAACTGTTTTTT.

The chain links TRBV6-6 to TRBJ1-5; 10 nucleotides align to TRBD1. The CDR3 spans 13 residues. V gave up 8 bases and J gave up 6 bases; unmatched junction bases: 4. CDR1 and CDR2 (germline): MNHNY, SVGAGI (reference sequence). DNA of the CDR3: TGTGCCAGCGTAAGGACAGGGGGTCAGCCCCAGCATTTT. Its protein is CASVRTGGQPQHF.

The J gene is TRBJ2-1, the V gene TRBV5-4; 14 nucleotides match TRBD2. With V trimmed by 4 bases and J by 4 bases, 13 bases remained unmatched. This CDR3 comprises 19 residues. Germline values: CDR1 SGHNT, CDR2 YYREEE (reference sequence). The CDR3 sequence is CASSPGTARTSGGYNEQFF. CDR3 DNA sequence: TGTGCCAGCAGCCCTGGCACAGCCCGGACTAGCGGGGGGTACAATGAGCAGTTCTTC.

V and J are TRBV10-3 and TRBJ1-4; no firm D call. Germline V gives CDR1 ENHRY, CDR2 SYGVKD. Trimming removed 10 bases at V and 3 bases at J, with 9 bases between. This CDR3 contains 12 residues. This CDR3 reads CASSAPNEKLFF. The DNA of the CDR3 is TGTGCCAGCTCAGCGCCTAATGAAAAACTGTTTTTT.

The CDR3 is CSVKPTGVEQYF. CDR3 sequence (DNA): TGCAGCGTGAAACCTACAGGAGTAGAGCAGTACTTC. This chain joins TRBV29-1 and TRBJ2-7; perhaps TRBD1 as D (5 bases). The V end lost 6 bases, the J end lost 7 bases, and 16 bases lay between the germline ends. Germline loops: CDR1 SQVTM, CDR2 ANQGSEA. CDR3 size: 12 residues.

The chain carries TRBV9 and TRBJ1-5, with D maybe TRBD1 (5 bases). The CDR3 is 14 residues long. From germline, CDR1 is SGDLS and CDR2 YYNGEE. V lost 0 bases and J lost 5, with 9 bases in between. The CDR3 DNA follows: TGTGCCAGCAGCGTAGATGGGGGGTATCAGCCCCAGCATTTT. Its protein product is CASSVDGGYQPQHF.

CDR3 sequence (DNA): TGTGCCAGTAGTATCAGCCCGGGCCCTGGGAGGAACACTGAAGCTTTCTTT. It yields the protein CASSISPGPGRNTEAFF. The chain uses TRBV19 and TRBJ1-1; D is ambiguous. Looked up from germline, CDR1 is LNHDA and CDR2 is SQIVND (reference sequence). The CDR3 spans 17 residues. V was shortened by 3 bases and J by 1 base, with 18 bases between the two germline ends.

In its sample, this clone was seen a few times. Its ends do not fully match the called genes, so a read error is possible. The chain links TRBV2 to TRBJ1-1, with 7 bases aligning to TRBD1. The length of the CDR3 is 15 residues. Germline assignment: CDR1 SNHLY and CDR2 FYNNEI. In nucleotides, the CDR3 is TGTGCCAGCAGAGGGGACAGCAATTTGAACGCTGAAGCTTTCTTT. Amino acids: CASRGDSNLNAEAFF.

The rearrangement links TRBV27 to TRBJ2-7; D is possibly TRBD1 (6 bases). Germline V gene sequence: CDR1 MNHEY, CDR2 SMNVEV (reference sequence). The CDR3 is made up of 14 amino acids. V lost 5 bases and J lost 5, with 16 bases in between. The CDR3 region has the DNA TGTGCCAGCAGTACTACCAGGGGAAGGAACGAGCAGTACTTC. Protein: CASSTTRGRNEQYF.

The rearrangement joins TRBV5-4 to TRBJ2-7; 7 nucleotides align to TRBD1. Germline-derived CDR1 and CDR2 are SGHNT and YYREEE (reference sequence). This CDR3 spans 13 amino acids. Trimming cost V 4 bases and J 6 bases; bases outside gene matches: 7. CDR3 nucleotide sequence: TGTGCCAGCAGCGCTACAGGGGTCCCCGAGCAGTACTTC. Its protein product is CASSATGVPEQYF.

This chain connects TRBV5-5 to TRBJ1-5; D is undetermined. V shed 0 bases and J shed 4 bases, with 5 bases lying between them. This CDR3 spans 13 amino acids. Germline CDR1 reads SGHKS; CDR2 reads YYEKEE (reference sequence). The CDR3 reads CASSLVLNQPQHF. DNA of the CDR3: TGTGCCAGCAGCTTGGTACTGAATCAGCCCCAGCATTTT.

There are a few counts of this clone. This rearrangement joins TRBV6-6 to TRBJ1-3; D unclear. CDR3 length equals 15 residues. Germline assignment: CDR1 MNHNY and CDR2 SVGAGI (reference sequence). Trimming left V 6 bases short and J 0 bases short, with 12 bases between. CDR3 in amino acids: CASREDGFSGNTIYF. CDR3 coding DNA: TGTGCCAGCAGGGAGGACGGCTTCTCTGGAAACACCATATATTTT.

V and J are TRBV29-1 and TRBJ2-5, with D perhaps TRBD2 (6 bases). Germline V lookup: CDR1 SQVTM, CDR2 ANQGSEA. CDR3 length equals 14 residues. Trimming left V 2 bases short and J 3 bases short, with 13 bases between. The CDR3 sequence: CSVEWVAGKETQYF. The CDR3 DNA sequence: TGCAGCGTTGAATGGGTGGCGGGAAAAGAGACCCAGTACTTC.

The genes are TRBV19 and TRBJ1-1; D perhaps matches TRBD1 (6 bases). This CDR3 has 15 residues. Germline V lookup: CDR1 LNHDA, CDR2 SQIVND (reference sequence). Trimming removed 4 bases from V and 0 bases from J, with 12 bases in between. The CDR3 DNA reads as TGTGCCAGTAGTACCAGGGGCTCCATGAACACTGAAGCTTTCTTT. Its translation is CASSTRGSMNTEAFF.

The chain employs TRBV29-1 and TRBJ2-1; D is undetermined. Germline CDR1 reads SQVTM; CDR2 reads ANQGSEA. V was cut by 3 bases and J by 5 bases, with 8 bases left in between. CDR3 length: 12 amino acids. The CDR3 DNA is TGCAGCGTTGAGATACAAAACAATGAGCAGTTCTTC. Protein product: CSVEIQNNEQFF.

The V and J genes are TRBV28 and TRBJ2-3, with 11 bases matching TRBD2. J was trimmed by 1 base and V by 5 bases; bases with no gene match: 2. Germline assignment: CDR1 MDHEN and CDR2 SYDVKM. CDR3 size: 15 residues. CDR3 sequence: CASSGTSGGTDTQYF. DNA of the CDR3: TGTGCCAGCAGTGGGACTAGCGGAGGCACAGATACGCAGTATTTT.

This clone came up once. The CDR3 bases are TGTGCCAGCAGTTTAGGGGAGTACACTGAAGCTTTCTTT. It specifies CASSLGEYTEAFF. The V gene is TRBV28, the J gene TRBJ1-1; D gene ambiguous. CDR1 is MDHEN and CDR2 is SYDVKM in the germline V gene. V was pared by 2 bases and J by 3 bases, with 7 bases between. This CDR3 has 13 amino acids.

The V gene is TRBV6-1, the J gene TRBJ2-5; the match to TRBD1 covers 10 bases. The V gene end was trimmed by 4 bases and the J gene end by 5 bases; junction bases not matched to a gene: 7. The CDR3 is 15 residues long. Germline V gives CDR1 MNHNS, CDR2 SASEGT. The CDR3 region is CASSAWTGGRETQYF. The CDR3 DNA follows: TGTGCCAGCAGTGCTTGGACAGGGGGTCGGGAGACCCAGTACTTC.